A single sample is the source of the 21 T cell receptor beta chains below, sequenced in a study of blood T cell repertoires in COVID-19. Method: immunoSEQ multiplex PCR; TCRdb's copy keeps in-frame clones and lacks some. Of roughly 360,000 clones detected, around 87% appear once; the ten largest clones hold 1.3%. Material for sequencing was PBMCs or T cells enriched from blood (not recorded which). The source is a man in his thirties or forties who had recovered from COVID-19.

The gene calls are TRBV30 and TRBJ1-2, with 9 bases lining up with TRBD1. The CDR3 length is 12 residues. Germline CDR1 GTSNPN, CDR2 SVGIG (reference sequence). Losses at the gene ends were 6 bases for V and 10 bases for J; bases not matched to a gene: 9. The CDR3 region is CACTGQGIDYTF. The CDR3 DNA sequence: TGTGCCTGCACGGGACAGGGTATCGACTACACCTTC. Full variable domain (outside the CDR3, taken from reference TRBV30 and TRBJ1-2): SQTIHQWPATLVQPVGSPLSLECTVEGTSNPNLYWYRQAAGRGLQLLFYSVGIGQISSEVPQNLSASRPQDRQFILSSKKLLLSDSGFYLCACTGQGIDYTFGSGTRLTVV.

This clone appeared once. The V gene is TRBV27, the J gene TRBJ1-5; D remains unclear. The CDR3 is 14 amino acids. Germline CDR1 MNHEY, CDR2 SMNVEV (reference sequence). V shed 2 bases and J shed 4 bases, with 9 bases lying between them. The CDR3 protein is CASSLASINQPQHF. CDR3 coding DNA: TGTGCCAGCAGTTTAGCTAGTATTAATCAGCCCCAGCATTTT.

This chain connects TRBV4-3 to TRBJ2-7, with no clear D. Germline CDR1 and CDR2: LGHNA and YSLEER. The ends were cut back, 0 bases at V and 2 bases at J, with 5 bases in the middle. The CDR3 is made up of 13 amino acids. CDR3 sequence (DNA): TGCGCCAGCAGCCAAGACCTAACCTACGAGCAGTACTTC. Protein: CASSQDLTYEQYF.

This sequence joins TRBV13 and TRBJ1-1; D unclear. Germline CDR1 and CDR2: PRHDT and FYEKMQ (reference sequence). The CDR3 is 15 amino acids. Trimming shortened V by 4 bases and J by 1 base, and 13 bases separated the two germline ends. Written as DNA, the CDR3 is TGTGCCAGCAGCTACGGGGTTGCGGGGAACACTGAAGCTTTCTTT. Encoded protein: CASSYGVAGNTEAFF.

J is TRBJ1-6 and V is TRBV6-4; TRBD1 might be the D (5 bases). Trimming removed 8 bases from V and 6 bases from J, with 11 bases in between. The CDR3 extends over 13 amino acids. Germline CDR1 reads MRHNA; CDR2 reads SNTAGT. The CDR3 loop reads CASRDDSNSPLHF. For the CDR3, the DNA is TGTGCCAGCCGAGACGACAGTAATTCACCCCTCCACTTT.

This chain connects TRBV29-1 to TRBJ2-7, with TRBD1 matching over 8 bases. Germline CDR1 is SQVTM and CDR2 is ANQGSEA. The CDR3 contains 14 residues. Unmatched junction bases numbered 7, after V lost 1 base and J lost 5 bases. The CDR3: CSVEVGRGRDEQYF. The CDR3 DNA is TGCAGCGTTGAAGTCGGCAGGGGGCGCGACGAGCAGTACTTC.

The V and J genes are TRBV6-2 or TRBV6-3 and TRBJ2-3, with 8 bases lining up with TRBD1. The CDR3 totals 16 residues. Germline CDR1 is MNHEY and CDR2 is SVGEGT. Losses at the gene ends were 1 base for V and 1 base for J; bases not matched to a gene: 4. The CDR3 spells CASSYFPGQGTDTQYF. The CDR3 nucleotides are TGTGCCAGCAGTTACTTCCCGGGACAGGGCACAGATACGCAGTATTTT.

The gene calls are TRBV4-2 and TRBJ2-1; TRBD2 aligns across 9 bases. Germline CDR1 reads LGHNA; CDR2 reads YNFKEQ. Losses at the gene ends were 1 base for V and 6 bases for J; bases not matched to a gene: 4. There are 15 residues in the CDR3. The DNA of the CDR3 is TGTGCCAGCAGCCAAGCGCGGGGGGGCCTCAATGAGCAGTTCTTC. This encodes CASSQARGGLNEQFF.

V usage is TRBV6-5 and J usage is TRBJ2-1; D is perhaps TRBD1 (5 bases). The CDR3 is made up of 15 amino acids. Looked up from germline, CDR1 is MNHEY and CDR2 is SVGAGI. Trimming left V 6 bases short and J 1 base short, with 13 bases between. The CDR3 DNA reads as TGTGCCAGCAGGATACAGGTGGGATCCTACAATGAGCAGTTCTTC. Its protein product is CASRIQVGSYNEQFF.

This chain uses TRBV5-6 with TRBJ1-1, with TRBD1 matching 8 bases. The germline V gene encodes CDR1 SGHDT and CDR2 YYEEEE. Trimming cost V 6 bases and J 1 base; bases outside gene matches: 8. This CDR3 has 15 amino acids. Here the CDR3 DNA reads TGTGCCAGCACCAAACAGGGGGTCAGGAACACTGAAGCTTTCTTT. It codes for CASTKQGVRNTEAFF. Combining the CDR3 with reference TRBV5-6 and TRBJ1-1 gives the whole variable domain DAGVTQSPTHLIKTRGQQVTLRCSPKSGHDTVSWYQQALGQGPQFIFQYYEEEERQRGNFPDRFSGHQFPNYSSELNVNALLLGDSALYLCASTKQGVRNTEAFFGQGTRLTVV.

V and J are TRBV5-1 and TRBJ2-2; possibly TRBD2 for D (5 bases). Trimming left V 0 bases short and J 6 bases short, with 15 bases between. CDR1 and CDR2 (germline): SGHRS, YFSETQ. This CDR3 spans 16 amino acids. The CDR3 loop is CASSLAYGGTPGELFF. CDR3 DNA: TGCGCCAGCAGCTTGGCCTACGGAGGTACGCCCGGGGAGCTGTTTTTT.

The chain couples TRBV4-1 to TRBJ2-5; 10 bases are a match to TRBD1. Germline loops: CDR1 MGHRA, CDR2 YSYEKL. V lost 1 base and J lost 7; bases outside the gene matches: 18. This CDR3 is 19 amino acids long. Written as DNA, the CDR3 is TGCGCCAGCAGCCAAGTAGGAAGGCGACAGGGGGCGCTTTGGGGGACCCAGTACTTC. This gives the protein CASSQVGRRQGALWGTQYF.

The gene calls are TRBV19 and TRBJ1-4; D is uncertain. V lost 5 bases, J lost 0 bases, and 10 bases lay in between. CDR1 and CDR2 (germline): LNHDA, SQIVND (reference sequence). The CDR3 loop spans 15 amino acids. The CDR3 sequence is CASSPSPTTNEKLFF. The CDR3 DNA sequence: TGTGCCAGTAGTCCAAGTCCTACAACTAATGAAAAACTGTTTTTT. The full variable domain, in which reference TRBV19 and TRBJ1-4 provide the parts outside the CDR3, is DGGITQSPKYLFRKEGQNVTLSCEQNLNHDAMYWYRQDPGQGLRLIYYSQIVNDFQKGDIAEGYSVSREKKESFPLTVTSAQKNPTAFYLCASSPSPTTNEKLFFGSGTQLSVL.

The CDR3 DNA reads as TGTGCCAGCAGCCAAGTGGCAGTTTTGGACGAGCAGTACTTC. Protein product: CASSQVAVLDEQYF. The genes are TRBV4-2 and TRBJ2-7; D not resolved. The CDR3 spans 14 residues. V lost 1 base and J 5 bases, leaving 12 bases between the germline ends. The germline V gene encodes CDR1 LGHNA and CDR2 YNFKEQ.

Remarks on this clone: Other DNA sequences within the sample encode an identical CDR3. The V call is TRBV10-3, the J call TRBJ1-2, with 10 bases aligning to TRBD1. The CDR3 runs to 14 residues. V trimming: 5 bases; J trimming: 2 bases; junction bases outside the gene matches: 2. Germline V gene lookup returns CDR1 ENHRY and CDR2 SYGVKD. CDR3: CAISRTGGNYGYTF. CDR3 sequence (DNA): TGTGCCATCAGTCGGACAGGGGGAAACTATGGCTACACCTTC.

This chain uses TRBV5-1 with TRBJ1-2; 7 positions match TRBD1. Germline CDR1 reads SGHRS; CDR2 reads YFSETQ. V lost 2 bases to trimming and J lost 7 bases; unmatched junction nucleotides: 8. The CDR3 extends over 14 amino acids. The CDR3 DNA reads TGCGCCAGCAGCTTCGGAGGGGGCGAGGGTGGCTACACCTTC. Its translation is CASSFGGGEGGYTF.

This chain joins TRBV23-1 and TRBJ1-5; a possible D gene is TRBD1 (6 bases). Being an ORF, TRBV23-1 has a function that is uncertain. This CDR3 has 15 amino acids. V lost 0 bases and J 4 bases, leaving 10 bases between the germline ends. CDR3 loop: CASSQSIGGNQPQHF. The CDR3 DNA reads TGCGCCAGCAGTCAATCGATAGGGGGAAATCAGCCCCAGCATTTT.

In its sample, this clone was seen once. The CDR3, as DNA: TGTGCCAGTAGTCCGACCGGGACAGATAATTCACCCCTCCACTTT. It encodes CASSPTGTDNSPLHF. The chain employs TRBV19 and TRBJ1-6, with 7 bases matching TRBD1. With 5 bases clipped from V and 5 bases from J, the junction kept 6 bases outside the gene matches. CDR3 size: 15 residues. Germline CDR1 and CDR2: LNHDA and SQIVND (reference sequence).

CDR3 bases: TGTGCCAGCAGTTACTCAGGACATGTTACTTTCTTT. Translating gives CASSYSGHVTFF. The chain combines TRBV6-5 with TRBJ1-1; perhaps TRBD1 as D (5 bases). The germline V gene has CDR1 MNHEY and CDR2 SVGAGI. The CDR3 spans 12 residues. V was clipped by 0 bases and J by 12 bases, with 11 bases between them.

The V call is TRBV11-2, the J call TRBJ1-1; D gene uncertain. CDR1 and CDR2 (germline): SGHAT, FQNNGV. Trimming removed 4 bases at V and 5 bases at J, with 14 bases between. CDR3 length: 14 amino acids. CDR3 region: CASSSHPWETEAFF. CDR3 sequence (DNA): TGTGCCAGCAGCTCCCACCCATGGGAGACTGAAGCTTTCTTT.

In this sample, this clone turned up once. This chain connects TRBV10-2 to TRBJ1-2; TRBD1 aligns across 10 bases. Germline CDR1 and CDR2: WSHSY and SAAADI. CDR3 length equals 15 residues. The trim removed 7 bases at V and 3 bases at J, leaving 8 bases unmatched. CDR3 bases: TGCGCCAGCACCAGTCCCGGGACAGGGGACTATGGCTACACCTTC. Protein product: CASTSPGTGDYGYTF.